Listed below are T cell receptor beta chains from one sample, sequenced in a study of OX40 agonist ivuxolimab in advanced cancers. Produced via immunoSEQ multiplex PCR; TCRdb's table is partial and in-frame only. The sample carries under 80,000 clones, roughly 88% recorded once. Sequencing was performed on CD4+ or CD8+ T cells sorted from blood, taken in a trial of the OX40 agonist ivuxolimab. Receptors were obtained from an adult with an advanced solid tumor such as melanoma, head and neck, liver or kidney cancer. Each CDR3 is given with its conserved first and last residue. Each record gives: CDR3 length, J gene, clone size, V gene, D gene, CDR3 protein, CDR3 DNA. A D gene is named only where the DNA matches it firmly. Rows give clone size only sometimes, using once, few, many, or a class for an expanded clone.

15,TRBJ2-1,few,TRBV29-1,TRBD2,CSARGGLAAYGEQFF,TGCAGCGCCCGGGGGGGGCTAGCGGCCTACGGTGAGCAGTTCTTC
14,TRBJ2-3,once,TRBV5-1,.,CASSRDHSTDTQYF,TGCGCCAGCAGTAGGGACCATAGCACAGATACGCAGTATTTT
15,TRBJ1-2,.,TRBV2,TRBD1,CASSAYQGQVLGYTF,TGTGCCAGCAGTGCCTACCAGGGACAGGTTCTTGGCTACACCTTC
14,TRBJ2-5,.,TRBV7-9,.,CASSLTGLMETQYF,TGTGCCAGCAGCTTAACGGGCTTAATGGAGACCCAGTACTTC
15,TRBJ1-1,.,TRBV16,.,CASTATTRGVTEAFF,TGTGCCAGCACCGCGACCACTAGGGGGGTAACTGAAGCTTTCTTT
16,TRBJ1-2,once,TRBV18,TRBD1,CASSPGQGELGYGYTF,TGTGCCAGCTCACCGGGACAGGGGGAACTCGGCTATGGCTACACCTTC
11,TRBJ1-6,once,TRBV28,.,CASSTGLPLHF,TGTGCCAGCAGTACGGGTCTACCCCTCCACTTT
12,TRBJ2-7,once,TRBV6-5,.,CASSYTGYEQYF,TGTGCCAGCAGTTACACGGGGTACGAGCAGTACTTC
14,TRBJ2-7,.,TRBV6-5,.,CASRLSARAYEQYF,TGTGCCAGTCGCCTTTCGGCCAGGGCCTACGAGCAGTACTTC
15,TRBJ2-1,.,TRBV2,TRBD2,CASRGTSGAYNEQFF,TGTGCCAGCAGAGGGACTAGCGGGGCCTACAATGAGCAGTTCTTC
15,TRBJ2-5,.,TRBV10-3,.,CAISASGDNRETQYF,TGTGCCATCAGTGCTTCAGGGGATAATCGGGAGACCCAGTACTTC
15,TRBJ2-5,once,TRBV6-6,TRBD2,CASSPRREGRVTQYF,TGTGCCAGCAGTCCCCGACGGGAGGGCCGGGTGACCCAGTACTTC
15,TRBJ1-6,.,TRBV7-2,.,CASSSWGGKGSPLHF,TGTGCCAGCAGCTCGTGGGGAGGGAAAGGGTCACCCCTCCACTTT
13,TRBJ1-2,few,TRBV7-8,TRBD1,CASSRTGGEGYTF,TGTGCCAGCAGCCGCACAGGGGGAGAAGGCTACACCTTC
12,TRBJ1-1,.,TRBV11-2,.,CASSSTGMGAFF,TGTGCCAGCAGTTCGACAGGTATGGGAGCTTTCTTT
15,TRBJ2-3,.,TRBV11-1,.,CASSLGGASTDTQYF,TGTGCCAGCAGCTTGGGCGGGGCCAGCACAGATACGCAGTATTTT
17,TRBJ2-7,.,TRBV5-1,TRBD1,CASSLVGQGPTSYEQYF,TGCGCCAGCAGCTTGGTGGGACAGGGGCCGACCTCCTACGAGCAGTACTTC
16,TRBJ1-2,.,TRBV7-2,.,CASSLDGTRSNYGYTF,TGTGCCAGCAGCTTAGATGGGACACGGTCTAACTATGGCTACACCTTC
14,TRBJ1-1,.,TRBV19,.,CASSMGRVGTEAFF,TGTGCCAGTAGTATGGGGAGGGTGGGGACTGAAGCTTTCTTT
14,TRBJ1-1,.,TRBV5-1,.,CASSSGLEGTEAFF,TGCGCCAGCAGCTCCGGCCTAGAGGGCACTGAAGCTTTCTTT
13,TRBJ2-1,.,TRBV10-3,.,CAINGGPYNEQFF,TGTGCCATTAACGGGGGGCCCTACAATGAGCAGTTCTTC
16,TRBJ2-7,.,TRBV6-5,TRBD2,CASSYSSSGRGYEQYF,TGTGCCAGCAGTTACTCAAGTAGCGGGAGAGGCTACGAGCAGTACTTC
15,TRBJ1-2,.,TRBV28,TRBD1,CASMGQDRVNYGYTF,TGTGCCAGCATGGGACAGGACAGGGTTAACTATGGCTACACCTTC
16,TRBJ2-2,.,TRBV7-9,TRBD2,CASRGPGLAGAGELFF,TGTGCCAGCAGGGGCCCGGGACTAGCGGGAGCCGGGGAGCTGTTTTTT
15,TRBJ1-5,.,TRBV7-2,.,CASSLETGSNQPQHF,TGTGCCAGCAGCTTAGAGACAGGAAGCAATCAGCCCCAGCATTTT
15,TRBJ2-7,.,TRBV6-5,TRBD1,CASSYETGWGYEQYF,TGTGCCAGCAGTTACGAGACAGGGTGGGGCTACGAGCAGTACTTC
14,TRBJ1-1,.,TRBV19,.,CASNPGTANTEAFF,TGTGCCAGTAATCCTGGGACGGCCAACACTGAAGCTTTCTTT
12,TRBJ2-5,.,TRBV11-2,.,CASSPQRETQYF,TGTGCCAGCTCCCCTCAAAGGGAGACCCAGTACTTC
15,TRBJ1-4,.,TRBV6-6,.,CASSPGVATNEKLFF,TGTGCCAGCAGCCCAGGGGTTGCAACTAATGAAAAACTGTTTTTT
18,TRBJ2-2,.,TRBV15,.,CATSRDPRAYGDTGELFF,TGTGCCACCAGCAGAGATCCCCGGGCCTATGGGGACACCGGGGAGCTGTTTTTT
11,TRBJ2-7,once,TRBV28,.,CASSFKSEQYF,TGTGCCAGCAGTTTTAAGTCCGAGCAGTACTTC
12,TRBJ2-2,.,TRBV6-5,.,CASSTSTGELFF,TGTGCCAGCAGTACTAGCACCGGGGAGCTGTTTTTT
13,TRBJ1-1,.,TRBV2,.,CATQARELTEAFF,TGTGCCACCCAAGCCAGGGAGCTCACTGAAGCTTTCTTT
15,TRBJ2-3,.,TRBV5-1,TRBD2,CASSSTSGSSDTQYF,TGCGCCAGCAGCTCGACTAGCGGGAGCTCAGATACGCAGTATTTT